These 30 T cell receptor beta chains were all obtained from the same sample, sequenced in a study of early T cells in non-severe SARS-CoV-2 infection (dated by TCRdb to about 2021). Receptor libraries were prepared by 5' RACE. TCRdb lists the instrument as NextSeq 500. Starting from the raw public reads, TCRdb applied fastp trimming at Q25, assembled clones with MiXCR and retained in-frame beta chains. One record per CDR3 amino acid sequence lists the most common genes and DNA. This sample is represented by tens of thousands of distinct CDR3 sequences; around 15% of them were singletons. The ten largest clones capture 1.2% to 1.5% of the sample. Input material: whole blood. The receptor set was obtained from an adult who was a healthcare worker with PCR-confirmed SARS-CoV-2 infection or an uninfected control (not recorded which).

Only a few counts were recorded for this clonotype. The gene calls are TRBV14 and TRBJ1-1; 8 nucleotides match TRBD1. Trimming removed 0 bases from V and 1 base from J; junction bases left unmatched: 4. This CDR3 region has 16 residues. Germline V gives CDR1 SGHDN, CDR2 FVKESK. The CDR3 spells CASSQDRTGWNTEAFF. The CDR3 DNA reads as TGTGCCAGCAGCCAAGATCGGACAGGGTGGAACACTGAAGCTTTCTTT.

The table lists this clonotype with a few counts. The chain combines TRBV12-3 or TRBV12-4 with TRBJ1-2; D is ambiguous. The CDR3 has 15 residues. Trimming removed 1 base at V and 5 bases at J, with 14 bases between. CDR3: CASSLGIGRIYGYTF. CDR3 nucleotide sequence: TGTGCCAGCAGTTTAGGGATCGGGCGGATATATGGCTACACCTTC.

A few counts support this clonotype. The gene calls are TRBV29-1 and TRBJ2-1; 7 bases line up with TRBD2. The germline V gene has CDR1 SQVTM and CDR2 ANQGSEA. With 7 bases clipped from V and 4 bases from J, the junction kept 13 bases outside the gene matches. The CDR3 runs to 15 residues. The CDR3 DNA reads as TGCAGCGCGTCCTTAGACGCGGGGGTATACAATGAGCAGTTCTTC. This encodes CSASLDAGVYNEQFF.

With respect to this clonotype: The junction departs from germline at one end; a sequencing error may be responsible. The gene calls are TRBV6-6 and TRBJ2-4; 11 nucleotides match TRBD2. The CDR3 has 15 residues. Germline-derived CDR1 and CDR2 are MNHNY and SVGAGI (reference sequence). CDR3 bases: TGCGCCAGCAGTCCACCCGGGACTAGCGGAAACATTCAGTACTTC. It translates to CASSPPGTSGNIQYF.

This clonotype occurred many times. The chain recombines TRBV27 with TRBJ2-3; 7 bases are shared with TRBD1. There are 16 residues in the CDR3. Germline values: CDR1 MNHEY, CDR2 SMNVEV (reference sequence). After removal of 4 bases from V and 1 base from J, the junction contained 8 bases not matched to a gene. CDR3 sequence reads: CASSSSGTAGTDTQYF. The CDR3 DNA reads TGTGCCAGCAGTTCTTCCGGGACAGCAGGCACAGATACGCAGTATTTT.

This chain connects TRBV6-2 or TRBV6-3 to TRBJ1-1; D is possibly TRBD1 (5 bases). CDR3 length: 14 amino acids. The V gene's germline CDR1 is MNHEY and CDR2 SVGEGT. V lost 1 base, J lost 5 bases, and 11 bases lay in between. The CDR3 reads CASSYYMGPTEAFF. The CDR3 DNA sequence: TGTGCCAGCAGTTACTATATGGGGCCGACTGAAGCTTTCTTT.

This clonotype came up many times. This rearrangement joins TRBV6-1 to TRBJ1-2; D remains ambiguous. Trimming stripped 9 bases from V and 2 bases from J, with 10 bases between. This CDR3 is 12 amino acids long. CDR1 and CDR2 (germline): MNHNS, SASEGT. The CDR3 DNA sequence: TGTGCCAGTCAGACGCTAAACTATGGCTACACCTTC. The encoded protein is CASQTLNYGYTF.

This clonotype is deemed medium-sized. The chain links TRBV5-1 to TRBJ2-2; D is unresolved. Trimming removed 0 bases from V and 2 bases from J, with 5 bases in between. CDR3 length equals 14 residues. The germline V gene encodes CDR1 SGHRS and CDR2 YFSETQ. CDR3 region: CASSLGFNTGELFF. The CDR3 bases are TGCGCCAGCAGCTTGGGGTTTAACACCGGGGAGCTGTTTTTT. The full variable domain, rest sourced from reference TRBV5-1 and TRBJ2-2, is KAGVTQTPRYLIKTRGQQVTLSCSPISGHRSVSWYQQTPGQGLQFLFEYFSETQRNKGNFPGRFSGRQFSNSRSEMNVSTLELGDSALYLCASSLGFNTGELFFGEGSRLTVL.

A few counts support this clonotype. The chain uses TRBV10-3 and TRBJ2-5; D perhaps matches TRBD1 (6 bases). The CDR3 is 12 amino acids. Trimming removed 6 bases at V and 1 base at J, with 6 bases between. Looked up from germline, CDR1 is ENHRY and CDR2 is SYGVKD. The CDR3 sequence is CAIRDSQETQYF. The CDR3 DNA reads TGTGCCATCAGGGACAGCCAAGAGACCCAGTACTTC.

This clonotype was seen more than once but under ten times. The chain has TRBV9 and TRBJ2-3; 10 bases match TRBD2. After removal of 6 bases from V and 6 bases from J, the junction contained 4 bases not matched to a gene. Germline CDR1 reads SGDLS; CDR2 reads YYNGEE. This CDR3 contains 13 residues. CDR3 DNA sequence: TGTGCCAGCACTAGCGGGGGCGGTGATACGCAGTATTTT. Protein: CASTSGGGDTQYF. Full variable domain (missing parts from reference TRBV9 and TRBJ2-3): DSGVTQTPKHLITATGQRVTLRCSPRSGDLSVYWYQQSLDQGLQFLIQYYNGEERAKGNILERFSAQQFPDLHSELNLSSLELGDSALYFCASTSGGGDTQYFGPGTRLTVL.

J is TRBJ2-7 and V is TRBV14, with D hard to call. V lost 0 bases, J lost 6 bases, and 12 bases lay in between. Germline V gives CDR1 SGHDN, CDR2 FVKESK. The CDR3 runs to 14 residues. As DNA, the CDR3 is TGTGCCAGCAGCCAAGATATCGGAGCCCTCGAGCAGTACTTC. Encoded protein: CASSQDIGALEQYF.

This clonotype was detected ten times or more. The CDR3 DNA reads as TGTGCCAGCAGTGTGGACAGGGCCCAAGATACGCAGTATTTT. Translated: CASSVDRAQDTQYF. This chain joins TRBV6-1 and TRBJ2-3; the match to TRBD1 covers 8 bases. The V gene end was trimmed by 4 bases and the J gene end by 5 bases; junction bases not matched to a gene: 5. Per the germline V gene, CDR1 is MNHNS and CDR2 is SASEGT. CDR3 length: 14 amino acids.

The CDR3 DNA reads TGTGCCTGGATGAGGACGGAGAACACTGAAGCTTTCTTT. Its translation: CAWMRTENTEAFF. This rearrangement joins TRBV30 to TRBJ1-1, with D unclear. The CDR3 runs to 13 residues. Trimming removed 4 bases from V and 1 base from J, with 10 bases in between. CDR1 and CDR2 from the germline V gene are GTSNPN and SVGIG (reference sequence).

The chain uses TRBV20-1 and TRBJ2-7, with 7 bases fitting TRBD2. The CDR3 covers 15 residues. CDR1 and CDR2 from the germline V gene are DFQATT and SNEGSKA (reference sequence). The V and J ends lost 3 bases and 3 bases, in that order; junction bases with no gene match: 11. CDR3 protein: CSARRPSGAIYEQYF. The DNA of the CDR3 is TGCAGTGCTAGGCGTCCGAGCGGGGCAATCTACGAGCAGTACTTC.

This clonotype has at least ten counts. This chain connects TRBV12-3 or TRBV12-4 to TRBJ1-2, with 9 positions matching TRBD1. V dropped 3 bases and J dropped 7; count of bases not matched to a gene: 6. The CDR3 extends over 14 amino acids. CDR3 nucleotide sequence: TGTGCCAGCAGTTTTCTTACAGGGGGCGGTGGCTACACCTTC. Translation gives CASSFLTGGGGYTF.

In this sample, this clonotype turned up many times. V is TRBV29-1 and J is TRBJ1-3; 7 bases are shared with TRBD1. The J segment lost 7 bases and the V segment lost 0 bases, leaving 12 bases of the junction unmatched. CDR3 length: 16 amino acids. The V gene's germline CDR1 is SQVTM and CDR2 ANQGSEA. CDR3 DNA sequence: TGCAGCGTTGAAGATGGGCTTACACAGGGGCCTAACACCATATATTTT. It codes for CSVEDGLTQGPNTIYF.

This clonotype is a singleton in its sample. A much larger clone is a single base away; this may be a read error. The chain couples TRBV30 to TRBJ2-2, with D uncertain. The CDR3 length is 14 residues. CDR1 is GTSNPN and CDR2 is SVGIG in the germline V gene (reference sequence). CDR3 sequence: CTWSGNSITGELFF. Written as DNA, the CDR3 is TGTACCTGGTCTGGCAACTCAATAACCGGGGAGCTGTTTTTT.

The DNA of the CDR3 is TGTGCCATCCAAGGCGGCGACTATAAGAATGAGCAGTTCTTC. It codes for CAIQGGDYKNEQFF. J is TRBJ2-1 and V is TRBV10-3; a possible D gene is TRBD2 (5 bases). V was clipped by 8 bases and J by 7 bases, with 18 bases between them. Germline CDR1 and CDR2: ENHRY and SYGVKD. The CDR3 spans 14 residues.

This clonotype was counted only a few times. The chain's CDR3 is CASSPRLAVNEQFF. DNA of the CDR3: TGTGCCAGCTCACCACGGCTAGCGGTCAATGAGCAGTTCTTC. The chain is built from TRBV18 and TRBJ2-1; TRBD2 aligns across 7 bases. The CDR3 is 14 amino acids. With 1 base clipped from V and 6 bases from J, the junction kept 3 bases outside the gene matches. Per germline, CDR1 KGHSH and CDR2 LQKENI.

There are many counts of this clonotype. This sequence joins TRBV7-6 and TRBJ2-2; no reliable D call. CDR3 length: 13 residues. V dropped 5 bases and J dropped 4 bases, with 8 bases sitting between them. Germline V gene data show CDR1 as SGHVS and CDR2 as FNYEAQ. The CDR3 region has the DNA TGTGCCAGCAGCCCCCAATCCACCGGGGAGCTGTTTTTT. It translates to CASSPQSTGELFF.

The table lists this clonotype with a few counts. The V gene is TRBV6-6, the J gene TRBJ2-7; TRBD2 agrees at 8 bases. V shed 9 bases, J shed 0 bases, and the junction held 1 base outside the gene matches. This CDR3 is 12 amino acids long. Looked up from germline, CDR1 is MNHNY and CDR2 is SVGAGI (reference sequence). CDR3 bases: TGTGCCAGTAGCGGGGTCTCCTACGAGCAGTACTTC. Translating it yields CASSGVSYEQYF.

In its sample, this clonotype was seen many times. The chain combines TRBV6-2 or TRBV6-3 with TRBJ2-1; D may match TRBD1 or TRBD2 (5 bases each). This CDR3 is built from 15 residues. V was pared by 3 bases and J by 4 bases, with 13 bases between. Looked up from germline, CDR1 is MNHEY and CDR2 is SVGEGT. CDR3 DNA: TGTGCCAGCAGTTATGGGGACGGGTGGTACAATGAGCAGTTCTTC. It specifies CASSYGDGWYNEQFF.

In its sample, this clonotype was seen many times. V is TRBV12-3 or TRBV12-4 and J is TRBJ2-5; no clear D gene. The CDR3 contains 15 residues. The V gene lost 6 bases and the J gene lost 2 bases, with 16 bases spanning the gap. The CDR3 sequence: CASRKNGPGQETQYF. The CDR3 nucleotides are TGTGCCAGCAGAAAGAACGGGCCTGGTCAAGAGACCCAGTACTTC.

There are many counts of this clonotype. The chain links TRBV12-3 or TRBV12-4 to TRBJ2-3, with 9 nucleotides matching TRBD1. The CDR3 has 15 amino acids. V was clipped by 5 bases and J by 4 bases; unmatched bases: 7. The CDR3 here is CASSLGTGRADTQYF. CDR3 DNA sequence: TGTGCCAGCAGTCTCGGGACAGGGCGGGCAGATACGCAGTATTTT.

The V gene is TRBV19, the J gene TRBJ1-5; 9 bases fit TRBD1. Losses at the gene ends were 8 bases for V and 9 bases for J; bases not matched to a gene: 8. CDR1 LNHDA and CDR2 SQIVND come from the germline V gene (reference sequence). The CDR3 is 13 amino acids. The DNA of the CDR3 is TGTGCCAGTCTCGGACAGGGGTCTTCGCCCCAGCATTTT. It specifies CASLGQGSSPQHF. The full variable domain, completed using reference TRBV19 and TRBJ1-5, is DGGITQSPKYLFRKEGQNVTLSCEQNLNHDAMYWYRQDPGQGLRLIYYSQIVNDFQKGDIAEGYSVSREKKESFPLTVTSAQKNPTAFYLCASLGQGSSPQHFGDGTRLSIL.

V is TRBV15 and J is TRBJ2-1; possibly TRBD2 for D (5 bases). This CDR3 is 14 amino acids long. Trimming removed 1 base at V and 7 bases at J, with 11 bases between. Germline values: CDR1 LNHNV, CDR2 YYDKDF (reference sequence). CDR3 in DNA: TGTGCCACCAGCAGAGTTTCTAGCTTTAATGAGCAGTTCTTC. It encodes CATSRVSSFNEQFF.

J is TRBJ1-1 and V is TRBV11-3, with 9 bases lining up with TRBD1. This CDR3 contains 12 residues. V lost 5 bases and J lost 10; bases outside the gene matches: 5. CDR1 is SGHNT and CDR2 is YENEEA in the germline V gene. The CDR3 sequence is CASSLGQGSAFF. The DNA for the CDR3 is TGTGCCAGCAGCCTGGGACAGGGTTCAGCTTTCTTT.

The chain couples TRBV5-1 to TRBJ1-1; D perhaps matches TRBD1 (6 bases). The germline gives CDR1 SGHRS, CDR2 YFSETQ. V lost 3 bases and J lost 0, with 12 bases in between. This CDR3 contains 15 residues. The CDR3 coding sequence is TGCGCCAGCAGCTATAGGACAGACCTGAACACTGAAGCTTTCTTT. Amino acids: CASSYRTDLNTEAFF.

The chain couples TRBV27 to TRBJ2-7; TRBD1 aligns across 10 bases. The CDR3 is 15 residues long. Germline values: CDR1 MNHEY, CDR2 SMNVEV (reference sequence). Trimming removed 2 bases from V and 4 bases from J; junction bases left unmatched: 5. The CDR3 spells CASSLRGTGVYEQYF. As DNA, the CDR3 is TGTGCCAGCAGTTTAAGAGGGACAGGGGTATACGAGCAGTACTTC.

This clonotype was detected many times. CDR3 protein: CASSPERTQYF. The CDR3 DNA sequence: TGCGCCAGCAGCCCCGAAAGGACCCAGTACTTC. V usage is TRBV5-1 and J usage is TRBJ2-5; D not certain. The V end lost 4 bases, the J end lost 7 bases, and 8 bases lay between the germline ends. In germline, CDR1 is SGHRS, CDR2 YFSETQ. The CDR3 has 11 residues.